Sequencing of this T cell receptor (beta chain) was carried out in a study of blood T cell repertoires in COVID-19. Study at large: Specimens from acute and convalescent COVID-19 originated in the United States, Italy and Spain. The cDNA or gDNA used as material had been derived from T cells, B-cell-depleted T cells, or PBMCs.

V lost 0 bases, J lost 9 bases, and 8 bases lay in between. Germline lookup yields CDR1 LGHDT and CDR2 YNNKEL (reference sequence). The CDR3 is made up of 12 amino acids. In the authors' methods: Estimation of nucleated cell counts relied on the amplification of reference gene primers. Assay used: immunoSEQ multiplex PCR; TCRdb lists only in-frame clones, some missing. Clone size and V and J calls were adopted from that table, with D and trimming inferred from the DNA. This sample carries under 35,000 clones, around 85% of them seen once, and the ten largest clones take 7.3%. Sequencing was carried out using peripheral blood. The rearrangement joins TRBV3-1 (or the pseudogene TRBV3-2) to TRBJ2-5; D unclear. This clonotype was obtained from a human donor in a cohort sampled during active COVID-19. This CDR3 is CASSQEQPAQYF. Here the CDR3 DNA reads TGTGCCAGCAGCCAAGAACAGCCGGCCCAGTACTTC.